The clone carrying this T cell receptor beta chain was counted a few times. Its antigen is still unknown. These data belong to a study of lung T cells in sarcoidosis with Löfgren's syndrome. Notes on the study in general: Shared TRAV12-1 and TRBV2 CDR3 motifs were reported across several patients. In alpha-beta pairs, TRAV12-1 favored TRBV2, and their CDR3s were homologous.

This CDR3 spans 13 amino acids. Germline values: CDR1 LGHDT, CDR2 YNNKEL (reference sequence). V was cut by 4 bases and J by 4 bases, with 10 bases left in between. TCRdb used MiXCR to reprocess the reads, holding one entry per CDR3 protein. Seen here are 60,000 to 65,000 distinct CDR3 sequences, 21% observed once, and the top ten hold about 2.5%. The rearrangement links TRBV3-1 to TRBJ1-1; D is perhaps TRBD1 (6 bases). The receptor was derived from a human donor with sarcoidosis (Löfgren's syndrome or another form), or a control subject (not recorded which). The specimen sequenced was CD4+ T cells from PBMCs. CDR3 protein: CASSRGRRTEAFF. CDR3 in DNA: TGTGCCAGCAGCCGGGGGCGACGCACTGAAGCTTTCTTT.